These 9 T cell receptor beta chains came from one sample sequenced in a study of regulatory T cells in long-lasting Graves disease. Building of the TCR beta libraries involved iRepertoire HTBI primers and Arm-PCR of CDR3 regions. In TCRdb, the multiplex PCR reads were re-called with MiXCR into one record per CDR3 protein. Here the sample spans roughly 500,000 distinct CDR3 sequences, roughly 13% being singletons. Time point in this sample: newly diagnosed GD, antithyroid drugs for less than 3 months. Extracted PBMC RNA gave rise to the TCR library. In addition, the sample was reused for a study of T cells in Graves' hyperthyroidism and ophthalmopathy.

The starting material was peripheral blood mononuclear cells (PBMCs), obtained at new diagnosis, from a patient treated with antithyroid drugs. These receptors were collected from a man aged 25-45 years with Graves disease.

This clonotype has ten or more counts. The CDR3 DNA follows: TGCGCCAGCAGCTTGGGTGAGGCCGGGGGCAATCAGCCCCAGCATTTT. It codes for CASSLGEAGGNQPQHF. The rearrangement joins TRBV5-1 to TRBJ1-5; D is uncertain. Per the germline V gene, CDR1 is SGHRS and CDR2 is YFSETQ. There are 16 residues in the CDR3. V lost 0 bases and J 2 bases, leaving 12 bases between the germline ends.

This clonotype appeared many times. The V gene is TRBV20-1, the J gene TRBJ2-7, with a tentative D call TRBD2 (5 bases). The V gene's germline CDR1 is DFQATT and CDR2 SNEGSKA (reference sequence). V gave up 3 bases and J gave up 2 bases, with 8 bases separating them. This CDR3 has 12 amino acids. CDR3 region: CSASVGTYEQYF. CDR3 sequence (DNA): TGCAGTGCTAGTGTCGGGACCTACGAGCAGTACTTC.

This clonotype was counted many times. The chain combines TRBV2 with TRBJ2-1; 10 bases match TRBD2. This CDR3 is 16 amino acids long. Looked up from germline, CDR1 is SNHLY and CDR2 is FYNNEI. J gave up 4 bases and V 4 bases, and 7 bases lay outside the gene matches. The CDR3 loop reads CASSAGVLAGYNEQFF. As DNA, the CDR3 is TGTGCCAGCAGTGCGGGGGTACTAGCGGGGTACAATGAGCAGTTCTTC.

This clonotype was counted only a few times. The rearrangement links TRBV3-1 to TRBJ2-7; D call uncertain. This CDR3 has 15 amino acids. Trimming removed 1 base from V and 4 bases from J, with 14 bases in between. The V gene's germline CDR1 is LGHDT and CDR2 YNNKEL (reference sequence). The CDR3 region is CASSQGASGPYEQYF. Here the CDR3 DNA reads TGTGCCAGCAGCCAAGGGGCCTCCGGGCCTTACGAGCAGTACTTC.

At least ten counts were recorded for this clonotype. V is TRBV30 and J is TRBJ2-3; 8 bases agree with TRBD2. Germline V gives CDR1 GTSNPN, CDR2 SVGIG (reference sequence). V shed 7 bases and J 2 bases; nucleotides not matched to a gene: 2. The CDR3 runs 12 residues. CDR3 coding DNA: TGTGCCTTTAGCGGGAACACAGATACGCAGTATTTT. This translates into CAFSGNTDTQYF.

This clonotype was counted many times. CDR3: CASSISRQPQHF. The CDR3 region has the DNA TGTGCCAGCAGTATATCGCGGCAGCCCCAGCATTTT. The gene calls are TRBV12-3 or TRBV12-4 and TRBJ1-5, with D unresolved. Trimming shortened V by 5 bases and J by 7 bases, and 9 bases separated the two germline ends. This CDR3 is 12 amino acids long.

This clonotype occurred many times. The genes are TRBV27 and TRBJ2-3, with 7 bases fitting TRBD2. The germline V gene encodes CDR1 MNHEY and CDR2 SMNVEV (reference sequence). The CDR3 sequence is 13 residues long. V lost 8 bases to trimming and J lost 2 bases; unmatched junction nucleotides: 4. This CDR3 reads CASASGNTDTQYF. DNA for the CDR3: TGTGCCAGCGCTAGCGGAAACACAGATACGCAGTATTTT.

This chain links TRBV24-1 with TRBJ1-4, with no clear D. V lost 4 bases and J 0 bases, leaving 11 bases between the germline ends. CDR3 length: 16 residues. Germline V gene data show CDR1 as KGHDR and CDR2 as SFDVKD. The CDR3 DNA follows: TGTGCCACCAGTGAGGGCCGGACGGCAACTAATGAAAAACTGTTTTTT. Protein product: CATSEGRTATNEKLFF.

In this sample, this clonotype turned up many times. The V gene is TRBV6-2 or TRBV6-3, the J gene TRBJ2-7, with 7 bases aligning to TRBD1. Trimming cost V 4 bases and J 1 base; bases outside gene matches: 7. Per germline, CDR1 MNHEY and CDR2 SVGEGT. The CDR3 is made up of 15 amino acids. In nucleotides, the CDR3 is TGTGCCAGCAGTTGGTCGAACAGGGGATCCTACGAGCAGTACTTC. This gives the protein CASSWSNRGSYEQYF.